This entry concerns a single T cell receptor beta chain. Each PCR contained spiked-in synthetic TCR analog templates. Produced via immunoSEQ multiplex PCR; TCRdb's table is partial and in-frame only. The table shows 37,000 or so clones, with 70% to 85% occurring only once. The sample comes from a study of PD-L1 blockade in urothelial cancer. The CDR3 consists of 16 residues. The germline CDR1 and CDR2 sequences are MGHRA and YSYEKL. The V segment lost 1 base and the J segment 3 bases; nucleotides outside the gene matches: 7. The V gene is TRBV4-1, the J gene TRBJ1-2; 8 bases line up with TRBD1. This sequence was found in a man aged 55-75 years with urothelial cancer. Material: PBMCs, obtained around atezolizumab (anti-PD-L1) treatment. In DNA form, the CDR3 reads TGCGCCAGCAGCCAAGTCCCGGACAGGGCCCACTATGGCTACACCTTC. It specifies CASSQVPDRAHYGYTF.